This T cell receptor beta chain was sequenced for a study of blood T cell repertoires in COVID-19. Repertoires were generated with immunoSEQ multiplex PCR, while TCRdb's copy carries only in-frame clones and drops some. Of 220,000 or so clones in the sample, roughly nine tenths were seen once. The germline gives CDR1 MGHDK, CDR2 SYGVNS. The V end was cut by 6 bases, the J end by 2 bases, with 11 bases between. This CDR3 is 14 amino acids long. The receptor's source is a man aged 60 to 75 with COVID-19, enrolled during active disease. V and J are TRBV25-1 and TRBJ1-3; TRBD1 might be the D (5 bases). Sample: peripheral blood. In nucleotides, the CDR3 is TGTGCCAGCAGCGATCCAGGGCCTGGAAACACCATATATTTT. Amino acid sequence: CASSDPGPGNTIYF.